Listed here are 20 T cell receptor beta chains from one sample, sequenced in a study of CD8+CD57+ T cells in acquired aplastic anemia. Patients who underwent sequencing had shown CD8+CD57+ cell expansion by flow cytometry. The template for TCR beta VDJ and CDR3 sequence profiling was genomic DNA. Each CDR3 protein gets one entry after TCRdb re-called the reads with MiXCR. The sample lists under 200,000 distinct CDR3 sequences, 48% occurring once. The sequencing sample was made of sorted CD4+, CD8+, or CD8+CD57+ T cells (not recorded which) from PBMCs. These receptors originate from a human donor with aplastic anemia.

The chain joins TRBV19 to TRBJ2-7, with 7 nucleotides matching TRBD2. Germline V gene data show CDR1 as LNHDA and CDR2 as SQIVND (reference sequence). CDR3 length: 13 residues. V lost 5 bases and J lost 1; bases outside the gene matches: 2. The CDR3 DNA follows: TGTGCCAGTAGTGGGACTAATTCCTACGAGCAGTACTTC. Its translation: CASSGTNSYEQYF.

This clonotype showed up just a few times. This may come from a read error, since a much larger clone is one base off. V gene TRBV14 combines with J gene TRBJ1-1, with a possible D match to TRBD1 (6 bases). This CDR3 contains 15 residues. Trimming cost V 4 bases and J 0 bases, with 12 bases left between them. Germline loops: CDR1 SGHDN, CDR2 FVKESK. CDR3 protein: CASSLSTGLNTEAFF. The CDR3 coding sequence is TGTGCCAGCAGCCTTAGTACAGGGCTGAACACTGAAGCTTTCTTT.

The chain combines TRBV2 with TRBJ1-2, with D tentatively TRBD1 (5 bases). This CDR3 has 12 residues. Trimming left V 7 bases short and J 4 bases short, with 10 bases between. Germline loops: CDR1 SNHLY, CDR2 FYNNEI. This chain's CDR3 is CASTRGTYGYTF. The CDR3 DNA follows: TGTGCCAGCACCCGGGGGACCTATGGCTACACCTTC.

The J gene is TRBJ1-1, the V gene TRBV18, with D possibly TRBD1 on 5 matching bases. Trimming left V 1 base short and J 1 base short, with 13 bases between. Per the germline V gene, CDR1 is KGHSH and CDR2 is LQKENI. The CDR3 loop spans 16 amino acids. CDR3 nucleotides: TGTGCCAGCTCACCACTCCCGGTGGGGGGGAACACTGAAGCTTTCTTT. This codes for CASSPLPVGGNTEAFF.

The CDR3 bases are TGTGCCAGCTCCAGGACAGTCCATGAGCAGTTCTTC. It specifies CASSRTVHEQFF. V is TRBV25-1 and J is TRBJ2-1; possible D gene TRBD1, 6 bases. This CDR3 has 12 amino acids. The V gene lost 8 bases and the J gene lost 8 bases, with 13 bases spanning the gap. In germline, CDR1 is MGHDK, CDR2 SYGVNS.

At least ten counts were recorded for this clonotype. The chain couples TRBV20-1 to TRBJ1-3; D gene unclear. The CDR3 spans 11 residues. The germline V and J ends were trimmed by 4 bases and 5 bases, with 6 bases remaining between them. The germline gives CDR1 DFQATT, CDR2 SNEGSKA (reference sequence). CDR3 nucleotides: TGCAGTGCTATCCGGAGAAACACCATATATTTT. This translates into CSAIRRNTIYF.

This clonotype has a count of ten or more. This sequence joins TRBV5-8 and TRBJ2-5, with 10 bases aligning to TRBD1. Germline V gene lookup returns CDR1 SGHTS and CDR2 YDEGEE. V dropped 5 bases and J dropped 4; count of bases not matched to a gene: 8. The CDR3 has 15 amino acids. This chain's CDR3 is CASRGWDRGGETQYF. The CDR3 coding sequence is TGTGCCAGCAGAGGATGGGACAGGGGAGGAGAGACCCAGTACTTC. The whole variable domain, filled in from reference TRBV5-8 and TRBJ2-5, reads EAGVTQSPTHLIKTRGQQATLRCSPISGHTSVYWYQQALGLGLQFLLWYDEGEERNRGNFPPRFSGRQFPNYSSELNVNALELEDSALYLCASRGWDRGGETQYFGPGTRLLVL.

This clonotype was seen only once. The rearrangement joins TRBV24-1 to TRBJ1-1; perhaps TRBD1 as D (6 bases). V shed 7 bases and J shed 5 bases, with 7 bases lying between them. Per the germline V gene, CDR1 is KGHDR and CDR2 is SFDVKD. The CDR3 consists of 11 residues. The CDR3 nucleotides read TGTGCCACCAGGGACAGTACTGAAGCTTTCTTT. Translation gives CATRDSTEAFF.

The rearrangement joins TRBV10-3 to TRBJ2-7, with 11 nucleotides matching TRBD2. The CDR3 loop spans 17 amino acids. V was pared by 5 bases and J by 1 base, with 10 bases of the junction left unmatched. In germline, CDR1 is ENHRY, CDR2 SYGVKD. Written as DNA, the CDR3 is TGTGCCATCAGTCGGGATGCGGGACTAGCGGATTCCTACGAGCAGTACTTC. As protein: CAISRDAGLADSYEQYF.

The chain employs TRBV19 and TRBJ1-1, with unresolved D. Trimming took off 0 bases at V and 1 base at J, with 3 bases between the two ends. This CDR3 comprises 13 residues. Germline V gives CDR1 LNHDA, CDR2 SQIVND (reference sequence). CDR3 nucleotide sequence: TGTGCCAGTAGTATAGAAAGGAACACTGAAGCTTTCTTT. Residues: CASSIERNTEAFF.

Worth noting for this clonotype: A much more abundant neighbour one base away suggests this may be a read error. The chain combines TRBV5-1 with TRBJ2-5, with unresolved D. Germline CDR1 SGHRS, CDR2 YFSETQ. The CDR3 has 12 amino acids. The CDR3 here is CAGSRTQETQYF. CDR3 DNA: TGCGCCGGCAGCCGTACTCAAGAGACCCAGTACTTC.

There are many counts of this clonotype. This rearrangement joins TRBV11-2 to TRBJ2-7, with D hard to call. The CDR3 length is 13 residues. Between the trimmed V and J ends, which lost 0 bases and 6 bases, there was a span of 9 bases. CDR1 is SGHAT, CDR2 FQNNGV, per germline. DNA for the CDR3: TGTGCCAGCAGCTTAGAGCCAGCCGGCGAGCAGTACTTC. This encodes CASSLEPAGEQYF.

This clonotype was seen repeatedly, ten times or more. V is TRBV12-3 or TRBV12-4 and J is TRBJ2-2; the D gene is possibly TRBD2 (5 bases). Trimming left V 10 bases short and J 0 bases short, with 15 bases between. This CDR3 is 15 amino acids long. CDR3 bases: TGTGCCAACCCAGGACTCGATGCGAACACCGGGGAGCTGTTTTTT. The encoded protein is CANPGLDANTGELFF.

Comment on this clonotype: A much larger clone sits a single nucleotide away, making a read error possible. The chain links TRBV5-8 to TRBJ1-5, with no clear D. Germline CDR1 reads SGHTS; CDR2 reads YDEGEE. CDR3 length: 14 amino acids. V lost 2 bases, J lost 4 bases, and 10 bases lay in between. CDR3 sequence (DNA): TGTGCCAGCAGCTTCTGGAGGGCGAATCAGCCCCAGCATTTT. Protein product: CASSFWRANQPQHF.

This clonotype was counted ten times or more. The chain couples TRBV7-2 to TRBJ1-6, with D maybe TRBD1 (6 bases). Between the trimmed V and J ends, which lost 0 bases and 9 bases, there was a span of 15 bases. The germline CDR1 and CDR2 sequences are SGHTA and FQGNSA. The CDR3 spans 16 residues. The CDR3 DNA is TGTGCCAGCAGCTTAGCGGGGGGGGCGGGTGGTTCACCCCTCCACTTT. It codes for CASSLAGGAGGSPLHF. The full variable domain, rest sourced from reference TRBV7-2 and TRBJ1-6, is GAGVSQSPSNKVTEKGKDVELRCDPISGHTALYWYRQSLGQGLEFLIYFQGNSAPDKSGLPSDRFSAERTGGSVSTLTIQRTQQEDSAVYLCASSLAGGAGGSPLHFGNGTRLTVT.

This CDR3 is CSAKGAENQPQHF. The CDR3, as DNA: TGCAGTGCTAAGGGGGCGGAAAATCAGCCCCAGCATTTT. V and J are TRBV20-1 and TRBJ1-5, with 7 positions matching TRBD1. The germline V gene has CDR1 DFQATT and CDR2 SNEGSKA (reference sequence). Losses at the gene ends were 4 bases for V and 4 bases for J; bases not matched to a gene: 4. The CDR3 loop spans 13 amino acids.

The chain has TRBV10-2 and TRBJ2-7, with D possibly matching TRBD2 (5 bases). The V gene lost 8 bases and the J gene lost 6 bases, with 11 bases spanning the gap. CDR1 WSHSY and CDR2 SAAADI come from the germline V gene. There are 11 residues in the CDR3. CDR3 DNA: TGCGCCAGCGAAGGAGCGGCCGAGCAGTACTTC. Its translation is CASEGAAEQYF.

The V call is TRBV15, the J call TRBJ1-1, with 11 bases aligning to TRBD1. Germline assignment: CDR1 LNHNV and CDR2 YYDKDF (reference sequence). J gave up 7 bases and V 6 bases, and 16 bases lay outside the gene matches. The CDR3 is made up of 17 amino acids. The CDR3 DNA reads TGTGCCACCAGTACAACTGTGAGGACAGGGGGCTTCGGTGAAGCTTTCTTT. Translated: CATSTTVRTGGFGEAFF.

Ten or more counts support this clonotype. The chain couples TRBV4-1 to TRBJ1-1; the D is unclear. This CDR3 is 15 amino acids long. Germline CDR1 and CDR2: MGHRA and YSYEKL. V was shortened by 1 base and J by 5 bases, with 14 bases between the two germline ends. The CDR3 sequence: CASSQGREQRTEAFF. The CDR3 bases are TGCGCCAGCAGCCAAGGGCGGGAACAGAGGACTGAAGCTTTCTTT.

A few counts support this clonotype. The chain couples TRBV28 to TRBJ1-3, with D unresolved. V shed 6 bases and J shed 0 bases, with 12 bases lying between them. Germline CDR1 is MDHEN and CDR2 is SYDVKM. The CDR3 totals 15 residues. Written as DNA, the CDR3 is TGTGCCAGCAGGAAGCAGGTTCTCTCTGGAAACACCATATATTTT. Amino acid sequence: CASRKQVLSGNTIYF.